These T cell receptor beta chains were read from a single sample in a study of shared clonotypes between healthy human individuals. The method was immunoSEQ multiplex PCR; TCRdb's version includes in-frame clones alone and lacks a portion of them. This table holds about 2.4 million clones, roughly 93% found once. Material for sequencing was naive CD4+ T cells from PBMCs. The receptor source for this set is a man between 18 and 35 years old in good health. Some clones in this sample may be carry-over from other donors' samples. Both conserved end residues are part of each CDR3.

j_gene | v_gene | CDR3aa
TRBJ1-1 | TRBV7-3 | CASSPHRAPGTEAFF
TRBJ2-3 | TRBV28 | CASISRVTDTQYF
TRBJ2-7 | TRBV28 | CASSSPVEGARQYF
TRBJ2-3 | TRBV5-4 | CASSLTSGLTDTQYF
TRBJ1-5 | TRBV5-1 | CASSLGQSNQPQHF
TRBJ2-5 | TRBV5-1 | CASSTGASLQETQYF
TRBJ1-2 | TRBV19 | CASSGTGTSYGYTF
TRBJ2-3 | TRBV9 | CASSPRGSQDTQYF
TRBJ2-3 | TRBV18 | CASSPAGGPTDTQYF
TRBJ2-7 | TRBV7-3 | CASSFRTGSSYEQYF
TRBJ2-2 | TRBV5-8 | CASSLIRGDTGELFF
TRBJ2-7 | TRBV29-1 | CSVRTQGAREQYF
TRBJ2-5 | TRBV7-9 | CASSSGLAEGYQETQYF
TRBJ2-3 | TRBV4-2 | CASSQDGLESTDTQYF
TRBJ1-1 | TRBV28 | CASSQSPPGQEKAFF
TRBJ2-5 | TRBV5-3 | CARRGAETQYF
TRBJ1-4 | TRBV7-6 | CASSLGGAGEKLFF
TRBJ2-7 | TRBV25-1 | CASSEFKGTTYEQYF
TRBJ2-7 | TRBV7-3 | CASSLGPQMVYEQYF
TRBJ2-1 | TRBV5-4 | CASSTRTSGTYNEQFF
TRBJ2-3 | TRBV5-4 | CASSNRGGRSGTQYF
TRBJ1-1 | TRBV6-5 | CATSGGFMNTEAFF
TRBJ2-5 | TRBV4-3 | CASSQGKDTTQYF
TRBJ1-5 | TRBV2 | CASRGQGATQPQHF
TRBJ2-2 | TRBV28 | CASSPGQYTGELFF
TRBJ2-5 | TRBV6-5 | CASRRGQEETQYF
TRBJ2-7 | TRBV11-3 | CASSQQGIGDYEQYF
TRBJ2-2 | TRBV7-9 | CASRDRGRGAGELFF
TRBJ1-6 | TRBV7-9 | CASSLGAGKYNSPLHF
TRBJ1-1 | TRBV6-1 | CASRRVEGLNTEAFF
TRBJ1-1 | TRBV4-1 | CASSQAQIPGPEAFF
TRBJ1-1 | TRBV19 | CASSMIGNTEAFF
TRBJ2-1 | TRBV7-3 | CASSPTGNEQFF
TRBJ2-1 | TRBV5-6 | CASSFGPTPRFGNEQFF
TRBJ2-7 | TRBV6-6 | CASRSLEYEQYF
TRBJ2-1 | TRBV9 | CASSVATGAGVTYNEQFF
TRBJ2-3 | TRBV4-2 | CASSTPGQGRTDTQYF
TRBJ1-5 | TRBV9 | CASSVAPERNQPQHF
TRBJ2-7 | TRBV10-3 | CAISELAGGPGQYF
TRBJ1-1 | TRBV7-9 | CASSRGTGEAFF
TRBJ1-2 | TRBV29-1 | CSVELAAYYGYTF
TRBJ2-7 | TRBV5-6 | CASSLRTVTEQYF
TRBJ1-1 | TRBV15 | CATSRDLIGFRNTEAFF
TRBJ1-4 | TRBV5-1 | CASSFGQGEKLFF
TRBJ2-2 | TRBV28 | CASSSRSAFRTGELFF
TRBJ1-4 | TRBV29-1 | CSVEVPGEKLFF
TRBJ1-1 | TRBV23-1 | CASSQPGTGGDTEAFF
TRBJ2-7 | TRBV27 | CASSSQSGTGGNQYF
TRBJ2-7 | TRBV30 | CAWSVGGALGNEQYF
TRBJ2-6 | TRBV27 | CASGPAGWGSGANVLTF
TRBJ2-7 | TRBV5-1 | CASSLDPEGEQYF
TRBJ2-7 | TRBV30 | CAWSAWDWTYEQYF